This T cell receptor (beta chain) was sequenced in a study of cytomegalovirus exposure and HLA in healthy donors. Study-level results: Some highly shared sequence variants likely arose as a pipeline artifact.

For this clone: Its antigen is unidentified.

Germline trimming cut 2 bases from V and 5 bases from J; bases unmatched to any gene: 6. Germline assignment: CDR1 SGHTA and CDR2 FQGTGA. The CDR3 has 15 residues. 60 Vbeta and 13 Jbeta primers were used in PCR. Original handling: Unique TCR beta chains numbered roughly 84 million in a later analysis, with 10 million to 14 million shared. Sequencing used immunoSEQ multiplex PCR; TCRdb keeps in-frame clones, though not all of them. From that table come the V and J calls and clone size; the DNA was used to work out D and trimming. The data contain about 210,000 clones, approximately 80% of them singletons.

The J gene is TRBJ2-3, the V gene TRBV7-3; 8 bases line up with TRBD2. This TCR came from a woman between 50 and 59 years old in good health and CMV-seropositive. Sequenced sample: PBMCs. The DNA of the CDR3 is TGTGCCAGCAGCTTATCGGGACTAGAAGGAGATACGCAGTATTTT. Amino acid sequence: CASSLSGLEGDTQYF.